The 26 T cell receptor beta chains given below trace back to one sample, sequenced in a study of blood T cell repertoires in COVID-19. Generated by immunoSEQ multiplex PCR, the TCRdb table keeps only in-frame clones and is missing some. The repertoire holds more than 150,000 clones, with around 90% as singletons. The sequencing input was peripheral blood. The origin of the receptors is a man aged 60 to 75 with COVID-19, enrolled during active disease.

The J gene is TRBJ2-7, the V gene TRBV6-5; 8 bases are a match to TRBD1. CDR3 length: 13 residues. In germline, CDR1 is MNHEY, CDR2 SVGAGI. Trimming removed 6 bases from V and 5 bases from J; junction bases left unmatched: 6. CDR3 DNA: TGTGCCAGCAGGCGGACAGGGTACGACGAGCAGTACTTC. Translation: CASRRTGYDEQYF.

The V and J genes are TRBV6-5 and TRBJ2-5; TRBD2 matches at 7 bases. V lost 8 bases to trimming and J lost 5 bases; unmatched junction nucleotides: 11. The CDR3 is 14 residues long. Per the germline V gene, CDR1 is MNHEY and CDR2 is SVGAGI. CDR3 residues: CASCPGGARETQYF. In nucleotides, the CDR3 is TGTGCCAGCTGCCCGGGGGGAGCGCGGGAGACCCAGTACTTC.

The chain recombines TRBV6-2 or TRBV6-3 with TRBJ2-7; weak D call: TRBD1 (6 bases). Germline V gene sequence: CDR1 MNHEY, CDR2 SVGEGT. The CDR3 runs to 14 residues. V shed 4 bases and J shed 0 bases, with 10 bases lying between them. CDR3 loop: CASSSQGPSYEQYF. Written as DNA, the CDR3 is TGTGCCAGCAGTTCACAGGGACCCTCCTACGAGCAGTACTTC.

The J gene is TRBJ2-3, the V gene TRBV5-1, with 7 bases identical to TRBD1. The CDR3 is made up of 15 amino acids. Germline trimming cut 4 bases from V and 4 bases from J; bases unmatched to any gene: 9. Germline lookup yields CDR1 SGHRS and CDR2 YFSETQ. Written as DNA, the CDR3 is TGCGCCAGCAGCCTGTCGGACAGGACCGCAGATACGCAGTATTTT. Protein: CASSLSDRTADTQYF.

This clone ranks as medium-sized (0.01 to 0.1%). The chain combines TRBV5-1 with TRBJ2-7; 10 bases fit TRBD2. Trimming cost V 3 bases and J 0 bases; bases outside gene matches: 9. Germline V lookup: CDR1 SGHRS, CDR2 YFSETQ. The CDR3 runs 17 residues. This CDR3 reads CASSSASGSLSSYEQYF. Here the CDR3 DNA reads TGCGCCAGCAGCTCGGCTAGCGGGAGTCTCAGCTCCTACGAGCAGTACTTC.

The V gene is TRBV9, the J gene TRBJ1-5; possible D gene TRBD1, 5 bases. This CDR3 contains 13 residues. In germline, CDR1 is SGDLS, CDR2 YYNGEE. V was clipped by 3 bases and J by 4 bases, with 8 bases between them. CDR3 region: CASSGTSNQPQHF. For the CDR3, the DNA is TGTGCCAGCAGCGGGACATCGAATCAGCCCCAGCATTTT.

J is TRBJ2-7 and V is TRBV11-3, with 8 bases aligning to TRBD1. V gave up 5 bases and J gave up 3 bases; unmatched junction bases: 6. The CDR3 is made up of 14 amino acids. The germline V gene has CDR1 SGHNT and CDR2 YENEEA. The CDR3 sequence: CASSPRTGSYEQYF. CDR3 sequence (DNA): TGTGCCAGCAGCCCTCGGACAGGGAGCTACGAGCAGTACTTC.

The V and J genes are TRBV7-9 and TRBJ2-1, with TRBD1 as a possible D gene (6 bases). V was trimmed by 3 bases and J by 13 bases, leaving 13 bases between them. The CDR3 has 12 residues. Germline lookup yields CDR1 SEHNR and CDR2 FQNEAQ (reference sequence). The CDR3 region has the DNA TGTGCCAGCAGCTTTTTGGGGGCGGCACAGTTCTTC. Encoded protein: CASSFLGAAQFF.

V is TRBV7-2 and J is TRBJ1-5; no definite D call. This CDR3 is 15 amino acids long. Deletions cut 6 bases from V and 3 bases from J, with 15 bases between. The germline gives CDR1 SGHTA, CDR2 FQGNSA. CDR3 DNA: TGTGCCAGCAGTGCAAGCGGGCTCAACAATCAGCCCCAGCATTTT. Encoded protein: CASSASGLNNQPQHF.

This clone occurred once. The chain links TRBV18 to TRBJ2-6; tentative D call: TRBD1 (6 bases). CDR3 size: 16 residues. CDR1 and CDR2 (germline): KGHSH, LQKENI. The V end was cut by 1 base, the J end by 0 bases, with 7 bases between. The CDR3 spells CASSPLQGSGANVLTF. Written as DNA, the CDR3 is TGTGCCAGCTCACCACTACAGGGCTCTGGGGCCAACGTCCTGACTTTC.

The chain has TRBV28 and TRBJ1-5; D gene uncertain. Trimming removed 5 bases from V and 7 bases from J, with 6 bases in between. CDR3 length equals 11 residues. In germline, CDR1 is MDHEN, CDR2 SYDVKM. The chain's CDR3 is CASSPGQPQHF. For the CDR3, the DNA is TGTGCCAGCAGTCCGGGACAGCCCCAGCATTTT.

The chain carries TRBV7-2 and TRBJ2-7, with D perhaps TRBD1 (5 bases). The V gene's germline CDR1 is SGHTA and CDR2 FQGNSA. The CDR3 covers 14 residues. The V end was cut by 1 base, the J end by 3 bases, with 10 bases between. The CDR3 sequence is CASSLDRQIYEQYF. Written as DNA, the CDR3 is TGTGCCAGCAGCTTAGATCGACAGATCTACGAGCAGTACTTC.

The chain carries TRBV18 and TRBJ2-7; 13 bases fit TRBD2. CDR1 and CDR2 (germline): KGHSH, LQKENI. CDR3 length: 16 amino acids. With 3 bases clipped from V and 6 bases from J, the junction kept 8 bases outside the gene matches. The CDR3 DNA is TGTGCCAGCTCACCTCCTCCGGGACTAGCGGGGTCCGAGCAGTACTTC. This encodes CASSPPPGLAGSEQYF.

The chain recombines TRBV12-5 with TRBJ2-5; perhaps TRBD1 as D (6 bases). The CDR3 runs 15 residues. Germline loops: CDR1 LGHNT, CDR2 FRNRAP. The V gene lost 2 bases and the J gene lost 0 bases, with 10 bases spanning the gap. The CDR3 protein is CASGLTRTDQETQYF. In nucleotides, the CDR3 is TGTGCTAGTGGTTTGACCAGGACAGACCAAGAGACCCAGTACTTC.

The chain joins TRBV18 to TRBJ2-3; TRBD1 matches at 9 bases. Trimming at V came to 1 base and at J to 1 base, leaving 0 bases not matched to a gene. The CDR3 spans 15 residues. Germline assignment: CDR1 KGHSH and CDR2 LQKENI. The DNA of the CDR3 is TGTGCCAGCTCACCACGGGACAGGGGCACAGATACGCAGTATTTT. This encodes CASSPRDRGTDTQYF. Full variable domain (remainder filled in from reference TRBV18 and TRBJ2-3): NAGVMQNPRHLVRRRGQEARLRCSPMKGHSHVYWYRQLPEEGLKFMVYLQKENIIDESGMPKERFSAEFPKEGPSILRIQQVVRGDSAAYFCASSPRDRGTDTQYFGPGTRLTVL.

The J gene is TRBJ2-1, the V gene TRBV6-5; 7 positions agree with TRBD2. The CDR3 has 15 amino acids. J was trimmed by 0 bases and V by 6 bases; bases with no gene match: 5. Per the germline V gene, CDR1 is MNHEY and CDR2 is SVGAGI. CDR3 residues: CASRKPSGSYNEQFF. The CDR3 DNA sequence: TGTGCCAGCAGGAAACCTAGCGGCTCCTACAATGAGCAGTTCTTC.

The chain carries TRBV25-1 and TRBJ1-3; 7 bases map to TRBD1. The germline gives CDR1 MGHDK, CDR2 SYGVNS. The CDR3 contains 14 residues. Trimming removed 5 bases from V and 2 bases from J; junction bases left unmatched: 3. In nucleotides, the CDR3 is TGTGCCAGCAGTCGAGGGACAGCTGGAAACACCATATATTTT. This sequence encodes CASSRGTAGNTIYF.

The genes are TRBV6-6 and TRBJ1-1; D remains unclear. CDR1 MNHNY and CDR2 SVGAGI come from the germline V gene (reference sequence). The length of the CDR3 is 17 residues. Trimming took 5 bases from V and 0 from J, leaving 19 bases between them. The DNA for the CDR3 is TGTGCCAGCAGTCCCGATGGCGCAGGATTCGTGAACACTGAAGCTTTCTTT. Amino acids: CASSPDGAGFVNTEAFF.

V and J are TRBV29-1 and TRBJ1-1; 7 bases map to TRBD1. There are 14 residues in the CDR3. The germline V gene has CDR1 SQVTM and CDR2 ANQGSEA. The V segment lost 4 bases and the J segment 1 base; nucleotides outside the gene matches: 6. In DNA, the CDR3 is TGCAGCGTTGGATACGGGACAGAGAACACTGAAGCTTTCTTT. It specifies CSVGYGTENTEAFF.

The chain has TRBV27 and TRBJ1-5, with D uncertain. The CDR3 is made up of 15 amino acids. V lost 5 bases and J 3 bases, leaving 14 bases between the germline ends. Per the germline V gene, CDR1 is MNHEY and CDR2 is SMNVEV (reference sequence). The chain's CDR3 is CASSPSSGNNQPQHF. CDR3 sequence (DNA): TGTGCCAGCAGTCCCTCGAGCGGGAACAATCAGCCCCAGCATTTT.

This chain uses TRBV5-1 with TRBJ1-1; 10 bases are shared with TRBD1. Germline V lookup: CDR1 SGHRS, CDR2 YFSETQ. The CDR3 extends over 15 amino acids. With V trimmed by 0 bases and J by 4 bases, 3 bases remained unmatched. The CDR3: CASSLVRDRGTEAFF. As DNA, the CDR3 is TGCGCCAGCAGCTTGGTCCGGGACAGGGGCACTGAAGCTTTCTTT.

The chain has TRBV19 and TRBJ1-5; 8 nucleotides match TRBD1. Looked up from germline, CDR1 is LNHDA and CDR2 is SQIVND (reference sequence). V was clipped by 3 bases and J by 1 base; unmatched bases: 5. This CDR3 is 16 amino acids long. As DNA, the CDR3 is TGTGCCAGTAGTATCACAGGGGGGTTCAGCAATCAGCCCCAGCATTTT. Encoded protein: CASSITGGFSNQPQHF. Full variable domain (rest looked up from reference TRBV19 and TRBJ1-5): DGGITQSPKYLFRKEGQNVTLSCEQNLNHDAMYWYRQDPGQGLRLIYYSQIVNDFQKGDIAEGYSVSREKKESFPLTVTSAQKNPTAFYLCASSITGGFSNQPQHFGDGTRLSIL.

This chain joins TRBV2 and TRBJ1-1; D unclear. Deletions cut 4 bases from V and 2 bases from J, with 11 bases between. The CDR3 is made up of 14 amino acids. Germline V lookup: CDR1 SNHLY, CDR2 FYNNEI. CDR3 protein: CASSGFTVNTEAFF. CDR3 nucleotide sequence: TGTGCCAGCAGTGGTTTTACAGTTAACACTGAAGCTTTCTTT.

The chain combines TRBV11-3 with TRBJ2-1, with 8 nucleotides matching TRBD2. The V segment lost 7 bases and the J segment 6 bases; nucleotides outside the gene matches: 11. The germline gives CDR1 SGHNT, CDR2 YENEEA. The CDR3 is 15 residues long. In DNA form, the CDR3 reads TGTGCCAGCACCCCTCGGGGCGGGAGGTCCAATGAGCAGTTCTTC. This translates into CASTPRGGRSNEQFF. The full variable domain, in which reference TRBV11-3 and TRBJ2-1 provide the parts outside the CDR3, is EAGVVQSPRYKIIEKKQPVAFWCNPISGHNTLYWYLQNLGQGPELLIRYENEEAVDDSQLPKDRFSAERLKGVDSTLKIQPAELGDSAVYLCASTPRGGRSNEQFFGPGTRLTVL.

CDR3 DNA: TGTGCCAGCAGTGAATATACAGGAAATACTGAAGCTTTCTTT. Protein product: CASSEYTGNTEAFF. The chain links TRBV6-1 to TRBJ1-1; TRBD1 is a possible D gene (5 bases). Trimming pared 2 bases from V and 5 bases from J, leaving 12 bases between. The CDR3 sequence is 14 residues long. The germline V gene has CDR1 MNHNS and CDR2 SASEGT.

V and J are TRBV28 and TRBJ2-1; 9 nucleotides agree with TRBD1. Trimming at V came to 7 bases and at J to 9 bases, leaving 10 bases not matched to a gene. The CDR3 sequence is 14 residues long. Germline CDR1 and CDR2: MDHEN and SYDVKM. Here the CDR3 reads CASTQYRGRSEQFF. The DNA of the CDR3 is TGTGCCAGCACCCAATACAGGGGGCGCAGTGAGCAGTTCTTC.